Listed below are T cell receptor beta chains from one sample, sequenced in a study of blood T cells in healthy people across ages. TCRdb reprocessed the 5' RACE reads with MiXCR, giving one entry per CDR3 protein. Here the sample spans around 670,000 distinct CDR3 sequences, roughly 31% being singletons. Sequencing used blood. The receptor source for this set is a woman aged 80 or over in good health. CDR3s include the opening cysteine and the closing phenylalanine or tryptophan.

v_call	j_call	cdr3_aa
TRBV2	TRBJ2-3	CASIRDGATDTQYF
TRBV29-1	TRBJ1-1	CSVEGTGGTEAFF
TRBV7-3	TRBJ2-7	CASSTWTGNTYEQYF
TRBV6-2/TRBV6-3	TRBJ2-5	CASSYALGQDETQDF
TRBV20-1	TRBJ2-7	CSAGSGSSYEQYF
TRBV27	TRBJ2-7	CASRRADEQYF
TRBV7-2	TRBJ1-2	CASSLARGYYGYTF
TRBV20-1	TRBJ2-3	CSARIQVVGRTDTQYF
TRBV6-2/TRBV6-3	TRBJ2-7	CASRESTSYEQYF
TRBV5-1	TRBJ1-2	CASKGMDTGNYGYTF
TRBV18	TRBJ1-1	CATSPKAGNTEAFF
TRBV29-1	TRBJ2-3	CSANRGDTQYF
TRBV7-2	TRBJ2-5	CASSGRLARLERETQYF
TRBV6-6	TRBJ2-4	CASSYSTNIQYF
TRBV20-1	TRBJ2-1	CSARDKLAKNNEQFF
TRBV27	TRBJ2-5	CATSYQETQYF
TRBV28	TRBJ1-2	CASSFLEVWEGPGGEVYGYTF
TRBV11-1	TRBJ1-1	CASSLGERTEAFF
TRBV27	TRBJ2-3	CASSLTFVESTDTQYF
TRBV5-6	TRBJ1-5	CASSAGPGGLNQPQHF
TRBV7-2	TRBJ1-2	CASSSRTGQSGYTF
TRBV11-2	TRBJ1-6	CASSWGSGSYNSPLHF
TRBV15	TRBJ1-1	CATSRDLGPTEAFF
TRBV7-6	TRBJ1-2	CASSLSGANGYTF